This T cell receptor (beta chain) was obtained from a study of shared clonotypes between healthy human individuals. The CDR3 runs 17 residues. Profiled with immunoSEQ multiplex PCR; TCRdb holds only in-frame clones, not every one. The data show 650,000 to 750,000 clones, 60% to 80% seen once. The chain uses TRBV12-2 and TRBJ2-1; no check of the table's D call, TRBD1, against the DNA was made. TRBV12-2 is a listed pseudogene. The sequenced sample consisted of memory CD4+ T cells sorted from blood. The subset is: CD45RA-negative fraction. The clonotype originates from a woman aged 25-40 years in good health. The CDR3 DNA reads TGTGCAAGTCGCTTAGACCTAAAGGCAGGGGCCTACAATGAGCAGTTCTTC. As protein: CASRLDLKAGAYNEQFF.